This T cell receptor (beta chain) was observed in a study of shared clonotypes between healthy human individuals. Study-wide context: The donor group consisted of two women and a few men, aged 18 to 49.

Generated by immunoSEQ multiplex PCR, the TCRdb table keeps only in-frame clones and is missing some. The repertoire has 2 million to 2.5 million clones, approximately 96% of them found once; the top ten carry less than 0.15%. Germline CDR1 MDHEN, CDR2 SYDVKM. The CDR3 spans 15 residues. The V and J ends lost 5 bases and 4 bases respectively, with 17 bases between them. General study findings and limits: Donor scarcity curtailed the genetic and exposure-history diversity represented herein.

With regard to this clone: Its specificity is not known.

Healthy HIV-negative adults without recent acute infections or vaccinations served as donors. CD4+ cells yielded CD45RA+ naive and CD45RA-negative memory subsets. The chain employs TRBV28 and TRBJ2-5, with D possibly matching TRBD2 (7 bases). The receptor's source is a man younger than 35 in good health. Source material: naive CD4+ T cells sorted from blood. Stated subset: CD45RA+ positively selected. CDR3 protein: CASSGLRGGRETQYF. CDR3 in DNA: TGTGCCAGCAGTGGGCTTAGGGGGGGGCGAGAGACCCAGTACTTC.